Presented here are 11 T cell receptor beta chains from one specimen sequenced in a study of a mutant IDH1 vaccine in newly diagnosed glioma. The data were produced by immunoSEQ multiplex PCR, yet TCRdb's version contains in-frame clones alone and is incomplete. The table includes tens of thousands of clones, 83% detected once. The time point was: baseline, week 1 (first vaccination visit). Treatment reported: pre-vaccination baseline after standard-of-care therapy. This specimen consisted of PBMCs, obtained from a glioma patient treated with radiotherapy, temozolomide or both. Every receptor here comes from a woman aged 45-60 years with glioma.

The sample holds one count of this clone. The gene calls are TRBV6-6 and TRBJ1-1, with D unclear. The CDR3 loop spans 12 amino acids. V lost 5 bases and J 6 bases, leaving 10 bases between the germline ends. Germline CDR1 reads MNHNY; CDR2 reads SVGAGI (reference sequence). The CDR3 spells CASSPPLAEAFF. CDR3 DNA: TGTGCCAGCAGTCCCCCTCTAGCTGAAGCTTTCTTT.

This chain joins TRBV23-1 and TRBJ1-1; no clear D gene. TRBV23-1 counts as an open reading frame of uncertain function. Trimming stripped 0 bases from V and 1 base from J, with 9 bases between. CDR3 length: 15 residues. Here the CDR3 DNA reads TGCGCCAGCAGTCAATCTTCCAGATGGAACACTGAAGCTTTCTTT. Translated: CASSQSSRWNTEAFF.

This clone was seen just once. A read error may produce the germline difference seen at one junction end. The genes are TRBV7-7 and TRBJ1-6; D gene uncertain. The CDR3 totals 13 residues. Germline loops: CDR1 SSHAT, CDR2 FNYEAQ (reference sequence). DNA of the CDR3: TGTGCTAGCAGCCTTAAGGGTAATTCACCCCTCCACTTT. Protein: CASSLKGNSPLHF.

V usage is TRBV4-1 and J usage is TRBJ2-7, with D possibly called TRBD1 or TRBD2 (5 bases each). Per the germline V gene, CDR1 is MGHRA and CDR2 is YSYEKL. V was pared by 0 bases and J by 7 bases, with 13 bases between. The CDR3 is 14 residues long. This chain's CDR3 is CASSQERGDQEQYF. Written as DNA, the CDR3 is TGCGCCAGCAGCCAAGAACGAGGGGATCAGGAGCAGTACTTC.

The chain is built from TRBV11-3 and TRBJ1-1; unclear D gene. There are 13 residues in the CDR3. V lost 3 bases and J 1 base, leaving 6 bases between the germline ends. Germline V gene lookup returns CDR1 SGHNT and CDR2 YENEEA. DNA of the CDR3: TGTGCCAGCAGCTTGGAGGAGAACACTGAAGCTTTCTTT. Translation: CASSLEENTEAFF.

The gene calls are TRBV29-1 and TRBJ2-7, with D perhaps TRBD2 (6 bases). Germline values: CDR1 SQVTM, CDR2 ANQGSEA. The CDR3 contains 13 residues. Trimming cost V 5 bases and J 4 bases, with 15 bases left between them. CDR3: CSVRDSRPYEQYF. DNA of the CDR3: TGCAGCGTTCGGGACTCTAGACCTTACGAGCAGTACTTC.

J is TRBJ2-4 and V is TRBV7-9; a possible D gene is TRBD1 (6 bases). Germline V gene lookup returns CDR1 SEHNR and CDR2 FQNEAQ (reference sequence). There are 13 residues in the CDR3. V was clipped by 5 bases and J by 4 bases, with 9 bases between them. CDR3 DNA sequence: TGTGCCAGCAGCAGGACAGAAAAAAACATTCAGTACTTC. Encoded protein: CASSRTEKNIQYF.

V and J are TRBV29-1 and TRBJ1-5, with D perhaps TRBD1 (5 bases). Germline-derived CDR1 and CDR2 are SQVTM and ANQGSEA. This CDR3 region has 16 residues. V was shortened by 0 bases and J by 0 bases, with 12 bases between the two germline ends. The CDR3 nucleotides read TGCAGCGTTGAAGATCGGACAAGCGATAGCAATCAGCCCCAGCATTTT. It specifies CSVEDRTSDSNQPQHF. Variable domain in full (rest from reference TRBV29-1 and TRBJ1-5): SAVISQKPSRDICQRGTSLTIQCQVDSQVTMMFWYRQQPGQSLTLIATANQGSEATYESGFVIDKFPISRPNLTFSTLTVSNMSPEDSSIYLCSVEDRTSDSNQPQHFGDGTRLSIL.

The rearrangement joins TRBV9 to TRBJ2-7; D remains unclear. Per the germline V gene, CDR1 is SGDLS and CDR2 is YYNGEE. V was pared by 0 bases and J by 1 base, with 5 bases between. This CDR3 is built from 13 residues. The CDR3 coding sequence is TGTGCCAGCAGCGTAGGCCCTTCCTACGAGCAGTACTTC. This sequence encodes CASSVGPSYEQYF.

The CDR3 loop reads CASSVLYEQYF. In DNA, the CDR3 is TGTGCCAGCAGTGTTCTTTACGAGCAGTACTTC. This chain joins TRBV2 and TRBJ2-7; D remains ambiguous. V was cut by 4 bases and J by 4 bases, with 5 bases left in between. The CDR3 is 11 residues long. Germline-derived CDR1 and CDR2 are SNHLY and FYNNEI.

V and J are TRBV6-6 and TRBJ2-3; D is ambiguous. This CDR3 has 13 amino acids. V was pared by 6 bases and J by 1 base, with 8 bases between. Germline-derived CDR1 and CDR2 are MNHNY and SVGAGI (reference sequence). CDR3 in DNA: TGTGCCAGCAGCCCTGCAGGCACAGATACGCAGTATTTT. It translates to CASSPAGTDTQYF.